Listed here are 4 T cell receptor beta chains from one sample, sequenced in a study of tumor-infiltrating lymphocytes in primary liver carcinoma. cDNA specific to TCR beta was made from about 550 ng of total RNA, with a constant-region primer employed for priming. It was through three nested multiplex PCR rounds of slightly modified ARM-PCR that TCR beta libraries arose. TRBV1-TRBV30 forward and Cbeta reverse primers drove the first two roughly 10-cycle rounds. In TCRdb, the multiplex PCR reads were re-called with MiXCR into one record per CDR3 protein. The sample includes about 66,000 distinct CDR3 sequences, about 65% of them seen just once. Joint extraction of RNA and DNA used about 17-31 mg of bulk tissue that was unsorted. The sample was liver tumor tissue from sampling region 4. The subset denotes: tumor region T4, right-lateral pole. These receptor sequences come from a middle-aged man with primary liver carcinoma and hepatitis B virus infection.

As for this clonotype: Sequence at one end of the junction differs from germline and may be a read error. CDR3 nucleotide sequence: TGTGCCAGCAACCAAGGAACGGACTCAAAAGACTACGAGCAGTACTTC. It is translated as CASNQGTDSKDYEQYF. V gene TRBV4-2 combines with J gene TRBJ2-7; D is perhaps TRBD2 (5 bases). The CDR3 contains 16 residues. Germline-derived CDR1 and CDR2 are LGHNA and YNFKEQ.

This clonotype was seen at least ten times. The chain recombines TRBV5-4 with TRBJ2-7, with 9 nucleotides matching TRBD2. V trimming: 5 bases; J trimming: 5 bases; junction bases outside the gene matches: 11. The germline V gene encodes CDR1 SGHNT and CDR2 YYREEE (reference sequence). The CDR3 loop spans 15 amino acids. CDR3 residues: CASSLSGTSLDEQYF. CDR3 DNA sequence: TGTGCCAGCAGTCTCTCCGGGACTAGCCTTGACGAGCAGTACTTC.

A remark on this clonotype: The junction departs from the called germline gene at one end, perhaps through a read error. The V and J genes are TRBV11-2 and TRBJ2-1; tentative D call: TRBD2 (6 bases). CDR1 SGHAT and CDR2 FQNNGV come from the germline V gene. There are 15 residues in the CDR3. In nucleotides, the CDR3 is TGTGCCAGCAGCCCTGACGGGAGTGCCTACAGTGAGCAGTTCTTC. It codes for CASSPDGSAYSEQFF. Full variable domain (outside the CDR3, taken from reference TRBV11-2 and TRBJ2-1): EAGVAQSPRYKIIEKRQSVAFWCNPISGHATLYWYQQILGQGPKLLIQFQNNGVVDDSQLPKDRFSAERLKGVDSTLKIQPAKLEDSAVYLCASSPDGSAYSEQFFGPGTRLTVL.

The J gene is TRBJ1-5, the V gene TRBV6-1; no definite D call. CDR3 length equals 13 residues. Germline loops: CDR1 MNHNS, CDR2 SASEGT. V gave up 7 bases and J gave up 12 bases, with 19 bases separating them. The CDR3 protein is CASINVLGGIQHF. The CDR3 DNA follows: TGTGCCAGCATTAACGTCCTTGGCGGGATCCAGCATTTT.